The 18 T cell receptor beta chains below all came from one sample that was sequenced in a study of blood T cell repertoires in COVID-19 (dated by TCRdb to 2018 to 2020). The method was the immunoSEQ multiplex PCR assay. This immuneACCESS table, as held by TCRdb, lists in-frame sequences with V and J called but not all clones. Of the missing ones, under half trace to an unresolved V gene in checked studies; the others have no known cause. For this sample the table gives about 200,000 clones, of which 80% to 90% were detected only once. Approximately 6.2% of the sample goes to the ten largest clones. Material for sequencing was peripheral blood. The receptors originated from a man between 60 and 75 years old who had recovered from COVID-19.

The chain uses TRBV5-1 and TRBJ2-1, with D uncertain. CDR1 is SGHRS and CDR2 is YFSETQ in the germline V gene. This CDR3 region has 17 residues. V lost 0 bases, J lost 0 bases, and 13 bases lay in between. CDR3 nucleotide sequence: TGCGCCAGCAGCTTGGGTCTCCGAGCTCCCTCCTACAATGAGCAGTTCTTC. As protein: CASSLGLRAPSYNEQFF.

The chain has TRBV7-3 and TRBJ1-2, with 9 positions matching TRBD1. Germline trimming cut 5 bases from V and 10 bases from J; bases unmatched to any gene: 11. The CDR3 extends over 14 amino acids. Germline V lookup: CDR1 SGHTA, CDR2 FQGTGA. The CDR3 DNA reads TGTGCCAGCAGCCAGACGGGACAGGGTAGGGTCTACACCTTC. This gives the protein CASSQTGQGRVYTF.

The V gene is TRBV5-1, the J gene TRBJ2-5; D uncertain. In germline, CDR1 is SGHRS, CDR2 YFSETQ. Trimming pared 1 base from V and 2 bases from J, leaving 18 bases between. The CDR3 is made up of 17 amino acids. The CDR3 sequence: CASSLPSFGSKQETQYF. The CDR3 nucleotides read TGCGCCAGCAGCTTGCCATCCTTCGGGTCTAAACAAGAGACCCAGTACTTC.

In this sample, this clone turned up once. This rearrangement joins TRBV5-8 to TRBJ2-7, with 9 bases lining up with TRBD1. Per the germline V gene, CDR1 is SGHTS and CDR2 is YDEGEE. The CDR3 contains 15 residues. J gave up 5 bases and V 0 bases, and 6 bases lay outside the gene matches. CDR3 DNA sequence: TGTGCCAGCAGCTTGGTTCGGGACAGGGCTCACGAGCAGTACTTC. It translates to CASSLVRDRAHEQYF.

This clone was detected once. The CDR3 region has the DNA TGTGCCAGCACCTACCGGGAAAACGAGCAGTACTTC. This encodes CASTYRENEQYF. The rearrangement uses TRBV28 and TRBJ2-7; possible D gene TRBD2, 5 bases. The CDR3 covers 12 residues. The germline V and J ends were trimmed by 7 bases and 5 bases, with 12 bases remaining between them. The germline V gene encodes CDR1 MDHEN and CDR2 SYDVKM.

The chain is built from TRBV19 and TRBJ2-6; TRBD1 aligns across 10 bases. V lost 1 base to trimming and J lost 8 bases; unmatched junction nucleotides: 8. Germline CDR1 reads LNHDA; CDR2 reads SQIVND (reference sequence). The CDR3 sequence is 17 residues long. The CDR3: CASSIARDRGRTNVLTF. DNA of the CDR3: TGTGCCAGTAGTATAGCCCGGGACAGGGGAAGAACCAACGTCCTGACTTTC.

Concerning this clone: Different DNA sequences within this sample yield the same CDR3. The V gene is TRBV19, the J gene TRBJ2-1; D is ambiguous. Trimming cost V 6 bases and J 0 bases, with 12 bases left between them. The CDR3 runs to 15 residues. In germline, CDR1 is LNHDA, CDR2 SQIVND (reference sequence). CDR3 sequence: CASRPDRSSYNEQFF. The DNA for the CDR3 is TGTGCCAGTAGGCCAGACCGGAGCTCCTACAATGAGCAGTTCTTC.

V gene TRBV5-4 combines with J gene TRBJ2-1; 9 bases are a match to TRBD2. This CDR3 has 15 amino acids. Germline V gene sequence: CDR1 SGHNT, CDR2 YYREEE (reference sequence). The J segment lost 12 bases and the V segment lost 3 bases, leaving 13 bases of the junction unmatched. The CDR3 protein is CASSSGGIAGAAQFF. In nucleotides, the CDR3 is TGTGCCAGCAGCTCCGGCGGGATAGCGGGAGCAGCGCAGTTCTTC.

The chain recombines TRBV9 with TRBJ2-2, with a possible D match to TRBD2 (6 bases). V was pared by 2 bases and J by 4 bases, with 12 bases between. The CDR3 covers 15 residues. Looked up from germline, CDR1 is SGDLS and CDR2 is YYNGEE. CDR3 residues: CASSVGPGGTGELFF. The DNA of the CDR3 is TGTGCCAGCAGCGTCGGTCCCGGGGGCACCGGGGAGCTGTTTTTT.

The CDR3 DNA reads as TGTGCCAGTAGTGGCCCGTACGAAAAACTGTTTTTT. Its translation is CASSGPYEKLFF. This chain connects TRBV19 to TRBJ1-4; D is unclear. Germline CDR1 LNHDA, CDR2 SQIVND (reference sequence). Trimming pared 5 bases from V and 8 bases from J, leaving 9 bases between. The CDR3 totals 12 residues. Drawing the rest from reference TRBV19 and TRBJ1-4, the complete variable domain is DGGITQSPKYLFRKEGQNVTLSCEQNLNHDAMYWYRQDPGQGLRLIYYSQIVNDFQKGDIAEGYSVSREKKESFPLTVTSAQKNPTAFYLCASSGPYEKLFFGSGTQLSVL.

The gene calls are TRBV19 and TRBJ1-1; 9 bases are a match to TRBD1. Germline trimming cut 0 bases from V and 5 bases from J; bases unmatched to any gene: 10. Germline values: CDR1 LNHDA, CDR2 SQIVND (reference sequence). This CDR3 comprises 17 residues. The CDR3 nucleotides read TGTGCCAGTAGTATAGACGAGGACAGGGGCTTGGGGACTGAAGCTTTCTTT. It encodes CASSIDEDRGLGTEAFF.

The rearrangement uses TRBV5-6 and TRBJ2-3, with 12 bases fitting TRBD2. Trimming at V came to 0 bases and at J to 2 bases, leaving 7 bases not matched to a gene. Germline V gives CDR1 SGHDT, CDR2 YYEEEE. The CDR3 has 18 residues. CDR3 region: CASSLALLAGGFTDTQYF. The CDR3 nucleotides read TGTGCCAGCAGCTTGGCCTTACTAGCGGGAGGATTCACAGATACGCAGTATTTT.

The genes are TRBV5-1 and TRBJ1-3; perhaps TRBD1 as D (6 bases). Germline CDR1 SGHRS, CDR2 YFSETQ. The length of the CDR3 is 16 residues. Trimming cost V 4 bases and J 0 bases, with 14 bases left between them. The CDR3 region is CASSPGHQSSGNTIYF. CDR3 bases: TGCGCCAGCAGCCCGGGACACCAGAGCTCTGGAAACACCATATATTTT.

The J gene is TRBJ1-5, the V gene TRBV6-1; D is uncertain. Germline CDR1 MNHNS, CDR2 SASEGT. The V end lost 3 bases, the J end lost 6 bases, and 3 bases lay between the germline ends. This CDR3 spans 11 amino acids. The CDR3: CASSESQPQHF. For the CDR3, the DNA is TGTGCCAGCAGTGAGAGTCAGCCCCAGCATTTT.

The sample holds one count of this clone. This chain links TRBV7-6 with TRBJ2-7; 9 bases agree with TRBD1. From germline, CDR1 is SGHVS and CDR2 FNYEAQ. Unmatched junction bases numbered 3, after V lost 1 base and J lost 5 bases. The CDR3 loop spans 14 amino acids. The CDR3 nucleotides read TGTGCCAGCAGCTTAGAGGACAGGGGCCACGAGCAGTACTTC. Translation: CASSLEDRGHEQYF. The complete variable domain, with remaining parts taken from reference TRBV7-6 and TRBJ2-7, reads GAGVSQSPRYKVTKRGQDVALRCDPISGHVSLYWYRQALGQGPEFLTYFNYEAQQDKSGLPNDRFSAERPEGSISTLTIQRTEQRDSAMYRCASSLEDRGHEQYFGPGTRLTVT.

V gene TRBV5-1 combines with J gene TRBJ2-2; 7 bases match TRBD1. The V gene end was trimmed by 4 bases and the J gene end by 6 bases; junction bases not matched to a gene: 9. Germline-derived CDR1 and CDR2 are SGHRS and YFSETQ. The CDR3 contains 15 residues. CDR3 loop: CASSQQGPGPGELFF. In DNA form, the CDR3 reads TGCGCCAGCAGCCAACAGGGGCCGGGACCCGGGGAGCTGTTTTTT.

The CDR3 bases are TGTGCCAGCAGCTTGGGACTAGCGTCCACCGGGGAGCTGTTTTTT. This codes for CASSLGLASTGELFF. The chain uses TRBV5-4 and TRBJ2-2; 8 nucleotides agree with TRBD2. The germline V gene encodes CDR1 SGHNT and CDR2 YYREEE (reference sequence). Unmatched junction bases numbered 2, after V lost 0 bases and J lost 4 bases. The CDR3 extends over 15 amino acids.

The chain carries TRBV5-1 and TRBJ1-3, with D perhaps matching TRBD1 (6 bases). Trimming took off 6 bases at V and 3 bases at J, with 7 bases between the two ends. The CDR3 runs 12 residues. CDR1 is SGHRS and CDR2 is YFSETQ in the germline V gene. The CDR3: CASKGDGNTIYF. The CDR3 region has the DNA TGCGCCAGCAAGGGGGATGGAAACACCATATATTTT.